The 13 T cell receptor beta chains below all came from one sample that was sequenced in a study of cytomegalovirus exposure and HLA in healthy donors. Vbeta (60) and Jbeta (13) primers were used in the PCR. Method: immunoSEQ multiplex PCR; TCRdb's copy keeps in-frame clones and lacks some. The data contain roughly 100,000 clones, roughly three fifths of them seen just once; the ten biggest clones take up around 3.9%. Source material: PBMCs. The source is a man aged 25-40 years in good health and CMV-seropositive.

The V call is TRBV20-1, the J call TRBJ2-7; D ambiguous. This CDR3 is built from 11 residues. V lost 1 base, J lost 7 bases, and 8 bases lay in between. Germline-derived CDR1 and CDR2 are DFQATT and SNEGSKA (reference sequence). The CDR3: CSARVPGEQYF. Written as DNA, the CDR3 is TGCAGTGCTAGAGTTCCAGGAGAGCAGTACTTC.

The rearrangement joins TRBV10-3 to TRBJ2-2; weak D call: TRBD1 (6 bases). This CDR3 region has 15 residues. CDR1 is ENHRY and CDR2 is SYGVKD in the germline V gene. The germline V and J ends were trimmed by 3 bases and 9 bases, with 17 bases remaining between them. CDR3 nucleotide sequence: TGTGCCATCAGTGATCCGGGACACACAGGGAGGGAGCTGTTTTTT. It specifies CAISDPGHTGRELFF.

This chain connects TRBV19 to TRBJ2-7, with 11 bases identical to TRBD2. Trimming at V came to 3 bases and at J to 3 bases, leaving 4 bases not matched to a gene. CDR1 is LNHDA and CDR2 is SQIVND in the germline V gene (reference sequence). The CDR3 is made up of 15 amino acids. CDR3 in DNA: TGTGCCAGTAGTATTACGACTAGCGGGATCTACGAGCAGTACTTC. Translating gives CASSITTSGIYEQYF.

The chain carries TRBV7-9 and TRBJ1-2; D is possibly TRBD1 (6 bases). The CDR3 consists of 12 residues. Per germline, CDR1 SEHNR and CDR2 FQNEAQ (reference sequence). Trimming removed 5 bases at V and 7 bases at J, with 11 bases between. CDR3 loop: CASSIGQSGYTF. CDR3 DNA: TGTGCCAGCAGCATAGGACAGAGTGGCTACACCTTC.

The rearrangement uses TRBV28 and TRBJ1-2; TRBD1 might be the D (6 bases). Trimming took off 3 bases at V and 8 bases at J, with 22 bases between the two ends. The CDR3 is 16 amino acids. Germline V lookup: CDR1 MDHEN, CDR2 SYDVKM. For the CDR3, the DNA is TGTGCCAGCAGTTTCCCCCGGGGGGCGATCTCTTCCGGCTACACCTTC. This codes for CASSFPRGAISSGYTF.

This chain links TRBV28 with TRBJ2-7; D is undetermined. The CDR3 totals 15 residues. The V gene lost 2 bases and the J gene lost 0 bases, with 11 bases spanning the gap. Per germline, CDR1 MDHEN and CDR2 SYDVKM. Here the CDR3 DNA reads TGTGCCAGCAGTTTAACCCCCGCAGTCTCCTACGAGCAGTACTTC. Protein sequence: CASSLTPAVSYEQYF.

The CDR3 sequence is CASSLGGLTDTQYF. The CDR3 DNA sequence: TGTGCCAGCAGCTTGGGGGGCCTGACAGATACGCAGTATTTT. V is TRBV5-4 and J is TRBJ2-3; maybe TRBD1 (5 bases). The germline V gene encodes CDR1 SGHNT and CDR2 YYREEE (reference sequence). CDR3 size: 14 residues. V was clipped by 0 bases and J by 3 bases, with 8 bases between them.

The chain carries TRBV6-6 and TRBJ1-2; D is undetermined. Germline V gives CDR1 MNHNY, CDR2 SVGAGI (reference sequence). The V end lost 7 bases, the J end lost 3 bases, and 12 bases lay between the germline ends. The CDR3 consists of 13 residues. The CDR3, as DNA: TGTGCCAGCAACCCCTACCAGGACTATGGCTACACCTTC. Residues: CASNPYQDYGYTF.

This clone was seen a few times. This chain joins TRBV10-3 and TRBJ1-2; TRBD1 matches at 8 bases. Germline V lookup: CDR1 ENHRY, CDR2 SYGVKD. The CDR3 spans 14 residues. Trimming took 4 bases from V and 8 from J; bases not matched to a gene: 9. The CDR3 nucleotides read TGTGCCATCAGTGTAGAGACAGGGGCCGGCGGCTACACCTTC. This codes for CAISVETGAGGYTF.

The chain recombines TRBV6-5 with TRBJ1-2; 8 bases are shared with TRBD1. Germline values: CDR1 MNHEY, CDR2 SVGAGI. This CDR3 spans 12 amino acids. V gave up 11 bases and J gave up 4 bases; unmatched junction bases: 6. As DNA, the CDR3 is TGTGCCGCAGGGGGCGAGGGCTATGGCTACACCTTC. This encodes CAAGGEGYGYTF.

This clone was recorded once. V gene TRBV6-1 combines with J gene TRBJ2-5; TRBD2 is a possible D gene (5 bases). The CDR3 runs 13 residues. V was cut by 2 bases and J by 7 bases, with 11 bases left in between. The germline CDR1 and CDR2 sequences are MNHNS and SASEGT. CDR3 DNA: TGTGCCAGCAGTGAACTCGAGCTAGCGACCCAGTACTTC. As protein: CASSELELATQYF.

The rearrangement links TRBV6-1 to TRBJ2-2; TRBD1 matches at 9 bases. J lost 5 bases, V lost 11 bases, and 9 bases had no gene match. The CDR3 runs to 14 residues. Germline-derived CDR1 and CDR2 are MNHNS and SASEGT. This chain's CDR3 is CAGKGQGGTGELFF. The CDR3 DNA sequence: TGTGCCGGAAAGGGACAGGGCGGGACCGGGGAGCTGTTTTTT.

The chain recombines TRBV5-1 with TRBJ2-3, with D possibly matching TRBD2 (5 bases). Germline V CDR1 and CDR2: SGHRS, YFSETQ. The CDR3 has 14 residues. V was trimmed by 4 bases and J by 0 bases, leaving 9 bases between them. The CDR3 sequence is CASSPERSTDTQYF. DNA for the CDR3: TGCGCCAGCAGCCCCGAGCGGAGCACAGATACGCAGTATTTT.